This TCR beta chain was recovered during a study of siplizumab effects on memory and regulatory T cells. The protocol was immunoSEQ multiplex PCR, while the TCRdb copy is restricted to in-frame clones and leaves out a portion. Of 55,000 to 80,000 clones listed, 70% to 85% are singletons. The sequencing input was memory CD4+ T cells sorted from blood. The TCR was taken from a human donor in good health.

The CDR3 DNA is TGTGCCAGCAGCGTCCAATCAGGAGGCGAAAAACTGTTTTTT. Amino acids: CASSVQSGGEKLFF. V usage is TRBV9 and J usage is TRBJ1-4; no clear D gene. This CDR3 is 14 amino acids long. V shed 2 bases and J shed 8 bases, with 13 bases lying between them. Germline lookup yields CDR1 SGDLS and CDR2 YYNGEE.